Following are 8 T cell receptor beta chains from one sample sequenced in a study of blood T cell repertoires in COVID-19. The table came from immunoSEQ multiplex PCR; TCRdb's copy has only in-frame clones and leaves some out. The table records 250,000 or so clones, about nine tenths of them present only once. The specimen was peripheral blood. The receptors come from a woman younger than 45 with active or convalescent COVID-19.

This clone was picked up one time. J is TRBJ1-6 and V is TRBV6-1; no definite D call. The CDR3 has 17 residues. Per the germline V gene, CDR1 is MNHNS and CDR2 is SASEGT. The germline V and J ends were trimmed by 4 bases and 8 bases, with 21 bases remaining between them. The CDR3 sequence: CASSAGGRLNGDSPLHF. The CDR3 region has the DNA TGTGCCAGCAGTGCGGGAGGGAGGCTAAACGGTGATTCACCCCTCCACTTT.

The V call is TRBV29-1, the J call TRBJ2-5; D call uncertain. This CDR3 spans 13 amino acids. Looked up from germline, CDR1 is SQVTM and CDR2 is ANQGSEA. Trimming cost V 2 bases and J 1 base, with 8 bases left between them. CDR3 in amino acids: CSVETVGQETQYF. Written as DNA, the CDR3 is TGCAGCGTTGAAACGGTCGGCCAAGAGACCCAGTACTTC.

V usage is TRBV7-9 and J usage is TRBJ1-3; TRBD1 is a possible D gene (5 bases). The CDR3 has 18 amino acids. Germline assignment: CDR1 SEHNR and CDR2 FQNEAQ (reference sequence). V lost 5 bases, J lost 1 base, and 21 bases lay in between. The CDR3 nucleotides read TGTGCCAGCAGCCCTCCGGCGGGGCGAAGGGAGTCTGGAAACACCATATATTTT. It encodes CASSPPAGRRESGNTIYF. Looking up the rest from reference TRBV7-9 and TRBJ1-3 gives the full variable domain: DTGVSQNPRHKITKRGQNVTFRCDPISEHNRLYWYRQTLGQGPEFLTYFQNEAQLEKSRLLSDRFSAERPKGSFSTLEIQRTEQGDSAMYLCASSPPAGRRESGNTIYFGEGSWLTVV.

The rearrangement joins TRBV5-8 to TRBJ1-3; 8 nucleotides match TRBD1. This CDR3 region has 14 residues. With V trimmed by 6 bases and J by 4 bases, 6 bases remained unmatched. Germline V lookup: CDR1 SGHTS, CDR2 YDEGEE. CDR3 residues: CASTKDREGNTIYF. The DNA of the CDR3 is TGTGCCAGCACCAAGGACAGGGAAGGAAACACCATATATTTT.

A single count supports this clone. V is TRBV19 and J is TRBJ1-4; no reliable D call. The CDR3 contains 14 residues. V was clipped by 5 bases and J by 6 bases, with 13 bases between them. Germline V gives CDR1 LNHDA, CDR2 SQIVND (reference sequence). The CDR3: CASSRPSDHEKLFF. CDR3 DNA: TGTGCCAGTAGTCGACCGAGCGACCATGAAAAACTGTTTTTT.

The CDR3 region is CASSYLRAGTTETQYF. As DNA, the CDR3 is TGTGCCAGCAGTTACTTGCGGGCCGGGACTACAGAGACCCAGTACTTC. The V and J genes are TRBV6-5 and TRBJ2-5, with TRBD2 matching over 7 bases. This CDR3 has 16 amino acids. After removal of 1 base from V and 4 bases from J, the junction contained 9 bases not matched to a gene. CDR1 is MNHEY, CDR2 SVGAGI, per germline.

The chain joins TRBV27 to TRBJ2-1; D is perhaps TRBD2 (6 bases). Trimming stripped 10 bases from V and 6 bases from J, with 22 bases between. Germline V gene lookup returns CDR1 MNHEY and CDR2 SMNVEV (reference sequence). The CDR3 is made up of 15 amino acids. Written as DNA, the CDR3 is TGTGCCACGACAACAAGGCTAGCGACCCCCAATGAGCAGTTCTTC. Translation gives CATTTRLATPNEQFF.

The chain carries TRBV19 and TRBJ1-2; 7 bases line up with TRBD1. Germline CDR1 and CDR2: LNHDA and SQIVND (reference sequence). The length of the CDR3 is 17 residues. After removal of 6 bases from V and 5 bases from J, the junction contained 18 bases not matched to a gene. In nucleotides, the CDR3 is TGTGCCAGTAGAGGGGGCCTTCTTCAACTGACGGCGTATGGCTACACCTTC. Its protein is CASRGGLLQLTAYGYTF.